The following is a T cell receptor beta chain sequence with its context. TCRdb's copy holds only in-frame clones and misses some; the assay was immunoSEQ multiplex PCR. The sample carries some 24,000 clones, around nine tenths recorded once. CDR3 length equals 16 residues. Germline V gene lookup returns CDR1 MNHNS and CDR2 SASEGT. Trimming cost V 4 bases and J 2 bases; bases outside gene matches: 10. The data belong to a study of blood T cell repertoires in COVID-19. Study summary: The United States, Italy and Spain provided the acute and convalescent COVID-19 samples. The cDNA or gDNA used as material had been derived from T cells, B-cell-depleted T cells, or PBMCs.

This receptor was obtained from a man over 45 with active COVID-19. Sequenced: peripheral blood. V and J are TRBV6-1 and TRBJ1-2; the match to TRBD1 covers 7 bases. The CDR3 spells CASSVNYGTANYGYTF. The CDR3 DNA follows: TGTGCCAGCAGTGTAAACTATGGGACAGCAAACTATGGCTACACCTTC.